The 28 T cell receptor beta chains below all came from one sample that was sequenced in a study of T cells in Graves' hyperthyroidism and ophthalmopathy. Amplification yielded TCR beta CDR3 regions, with RNA transcripts as the source. A set of HTBI primers served as the primers for a first-round RT-PCR of the TCR CDR3. TCRdb reprocessed the multiplex PCR reads with MiXCR, giving one entry per CDR3 protein. The table records about 96,000 distinct CDR3 sequences, about half of them present only once. Sequencing was carried out using blood. The origin of the receptors is a woman in her thirties or forties with Graves' hyperthyroidism.

Notes on this clonotype: A much larger clone differs by one base, so this may be a read error. The chain links TRBV5-1 to TRBJ1-2; D may be TRBD1 (6 bases). This CDR3 has 16 residues. The germline V gene has CDR1 SGHRS and CDR2 YFSETQ. CDR3 sequence: CASSQGAGTSSYGHTF. The CDR3 DNA sequence: TGCGCCAGCAGCCAAGGAGCGGGGACAAGTAGTTATGGCCACACCTTC. Supplemented by reference TRBV5-1 and TRBJ1-2, the full variable domain reads KAGVTQTPRYLIKTRGQQVTLSCSPISGHRSVSWYQQTPGQGLQFLFEYFSETQRNKGNFPGRFSGRQFSNSRSEMNVSTLELGDSALYLCASSQGAGTSSYGHTFGSGTRLTVV.

The genes are TRBV20-1 and TRBJ2-5; 9 bases match TRBD2. This CDR3 comprises 13 residues. Germline V gene data show CDR1 as DFQATT and CDR2 as SNEGSKA (reference sequence). The CDR3 sequence is CSVNSGSGETQYF. In nucleotides, the CDR3 is TGCAGCGTAAATAGCGGGAGTGGGGAGACCCAGTACTTC.

The chain is built from TRBV10-3 and TRBJ2-5, with D perhaps being TRBD1 or TRBD2 (6 bases each). Trimming shortened V by 11 bases and J by 6 bases, and 28 bases separated the two germline ends. This CDR3 contains 16 residues. Germline lookup yields CDR1 ENHRY and CDR2 SYGVKD. The CDR3 region has the DNA TGTGCCGCCTGTAAGGACCGCACCGGGGGCGGGAAGACCCAGTACTTC. Translating gives CAACKDRTGGGKTQYF.

There are a few counts of this clonotype. A clone one base away is much larger, so this may be a read error. This rearrangement joins TRBV6-6 to TRBJ2-3; D is possibly TRBD2 (5 bases). The CDR3 extends over 13 amino acids. The germline V gene has CDR1 MNHNY and CDR2 SVGAGI (reference sequence). Trimming removed 5 bases from V and 6 bases from J, with 12 bases in between. The CDR3 loop is CASSGGSRDTQYF. The CDR3 bases are TGTGCCAGCAGTGGAGGTAGTAGGGATACGCAGTATTTT.

This clonotype was picked up many times. This chain uses TRBV29-1 with TRBJ2-3; D possibly uses TRBD1 or TRBD2 (5 bases each). The V end lost 8 bases, the J end lost 5 bases, and 20 bases lay between the germline ends. This CDR3 is 14 amino acids long. Germline CDR1 SQVTM, CDR2 ANQGSEA. CDR3 amino acids: CSFGTIGGGDTQYF. The CDR3 coding sequence is TGCAGCTTCGGGACCATAGGTGGAGGAGATACGCAGTATTTT.

This clonotype was detected many times. The rearrangement joins TRBV7-9 to TRBJ2-5; no reliable D call. The V gene lost 7 bases and the J gene lost 5 bases, with 8 bases spanning the gap. CDR1 and CDR2 from the germline V gene are SEHNR and FQNEAQ (reference sequence). The CDR3 loop spans 11 amino acids. The chain's CDR3 is CASTHEETQYF. Here the CDR3 DNA reads TGTGCCAGCACCCACGAGGAGACCCAGTACTTC.

This clonotype has a handful of counts. The chain has TRBV6-6 and TRBJ1-5; tentatively, D is TRBD1 (5 bases). Germline CDR1 reads MNHNY; CDR2 reads SVGAGI (reference sequence). There are 13 residues in the CDR3. V lost 8 bases and J lost 3, with 11 bases in between. CDR3 protein: CASDDSSNQPQHF. In DNA, the CDR3 is TGTGCCAGCGATGACAGTTCCAATCAGCCCCAGCATTTT.

V usage is TRBV25-1 and J usage is TRBJ1-2; possibly TRBD1 for D (5 bases). Trimming pared 7 bases from V and 2 bases from J, leaving 20 bases between. From germline, CDR1 is MGHDK and CDR2 SYGVNS. The CDR3 consists of 16 residues. This CDR3 is CASKDSVGGTNYGYTF. CDR3 DNA: TGTGCCAGCAAAGACAGCGTAGGTGGGACCAACTATGGCTACACCTTC.

To note about this clonotype: A read error may explain this, as a much larger clone is one base away. Here the CDR3 omits its conserved ending phenylalanine or tryptophan, so a read error is the likely source. This rearrangement joins TRBV6-1 to TRBJ1-1; possible D gene TRBD1, 6 bases. V was pared by 7 bases and J by 11 bases, with 20 bases between. This CDR3 contains 13 residues. From germline, CDR1 is MNHNS and CDR2 SASEGT. CDR3 in amino acids: CASIPPVQGDAFL. Written as DNA, the CDR3 is TGTGCCAGCATCCCCCCGGTACAGGGAGACGCTTTCCTT.

V is TRBV20-1 and J is TRBJ1-2, with TRBD1 as a possible D gene (6 bases). CDR3 size: 12 residues. Germline CDR1 DFQATT, CDR2 SNEGSKA (reference sequence). V lost 2 bases and J lost 5, with 9 bases in between. The CDR3 DNA follows: TGCAGTGCTAGAAGGGGGGGGTATGGCTACACCTTC. It specifies CSARRGGYGYTF.

The DNA for the CDR3 is TGCAGTTTCAGGGGACCAATGAACACTGAAGCTTTCTTT. This encodes CSFRGPMNTEAFF. This sequence joins TRBV29-1 and TRBJ1-1; the D gene is possibly TRBD1 (6 bases). CDR1 is SQVTM and CDR2 is ANQGSEA in the germline V gene. The CDR3 contains 13 residues.

About this clonotype itself: In this CDR3 the conserved last residue, phenylalanine or tryptophan, is missing, so a read error is likely. Because the CDR3's place on the DNA is in doubt, the DNA is left out and the CDR3 is given as listed by TCRdb. V and J are TRBV7-9 and TRBJ1-3. The CDR3 is made up of 8 amino acids, end residues included. Germline values: CDR1 SEHNR, CDR2 FQNEAQ (reference sequence). Here the CDR3 reads CASSQGLA.

This clonotype was seen a few times. V gene TRBV5-6 combines with J gene TRBJ2-7; 10 bases align to TRBD2. The CDR3 is made up of 14 amino acids. Trimming removed 3 bases from V and 4 bases from J; junction bases left unmatched: 4. CDR1 is SGHDT, CDR2 YYEEEE, per germline. The CDR3 reads CASSSGLAVYEQYF. The CDR3 bases are TGTGCCAGCAGCTCCGGACTAGCGGTTTACGAGCAGTACTTC.

This clonotype occurred many times. The chain carries TRBV7-9 and TRBJ2-7; no clear D. There are 12 residues in the CDR3. Trimming took off 8 bases at V and 3 bases at J, with 11 bases between the two ends. Germline CDR1 and CDR2: SEHNR and FQNEAQ (reference sequence). The CDR3: CASDQGNYEQYF. DNA of the CDR3: TGTGCCAGCGATCAAGGCAACTACGAGCAGTACTTC.

V and J are TRBV7-9 and TRBJ2-7; the D is unclear. The CDR3 has 15 residues. Germline lookup yields CDR1 SEHNR and CDR2 FQNEAQ (reference sequence). V was clipped by 3 bases and J by 0 bases, with 12 bases between them. CDR3 sequence: CASSLVRHSSYEQYF. CDR3 nucleotides: TGTGCCAGCAGCTTGGTCAGACATAGCTCCTACGAGCAGTACTTC.

The rearrangement uses TRBV2 and TRBJ2-1; 9 bases fit TRBD1. The CDR3 is 14 residues long. The junction had 4 bases not matched to a gene; V was cut back by 4 bases and J by 6 bases. CDR1 SNHLY and CDR2 FYNNEI come from the germline V gene. The CDR3 reads CASSGQGDSNEQFF. As DNA, the CDR3 is TGTGCCAGCAGTGGACAGGGGGATTCCAATGAGCAGTTCTTC. Filled out from reference TRBV2 and TRBJ2-1, the complete variable domain reads EPEVTQTPSHQVTQMGQEVILRCVPISNHLYFYWYRQILGQKVEFLVSFYNNEISEKSEIFDDQFSVERPDGSNFTLKIRSTKLEDSAMYFCASSGQGDSNEQFFGPGTRLTVL.

The CDR3 DNA sequence: TGTGCCAGCAGCCAGGGACTTGGACTAGCGGCAAGGACCCAGTACTTC. Its protein is CASSQGLGLAARTQYF. The V and J genes are TRBV11-2 and TRBJ2-5, with 10 bases fitting TRBD2. The J segment lost 7 bases and the V segment lost 5 bases, leaving 13 bases of the junction unmatched. This CDR3 contains 16 residues. The germline CDR1 and CDR2 sequences are SGHAT and FQNNGV.

This clonotype was detected many times. The rearrangement uses TRBV6-5 and TRBJ2-5, with D hard to call. The CDR3 sequence is 13 residues long. Germline CDR1 reads MNHEY; CDR2 reads SVGAGI. With 2 bases removed from V and 1 base from J, the gap between germline ends came to 5 bases. This CDR3 is CASSYRVQETQYF. The CDR3 coding sequence is TGTGCCAGCAGTTACCGGGTCCAAGAGACCCAGTACTTC.

This clonotype was seen repeatedly, ten times or more. The chain is built from TRBV20-1 and TRBJ1-2, with 8 bases aligning to TRBD1. The trim removed 2 bases at V and 4 bases at J, leaving 6 bases unmatched. The CDR3 totals 14 residues. CDR1 and CDR2 (germline): DFQATT, SNEGSKA (reference sequence). The CDR3 DNA is TGCAGTGCTAGACGGGCAGGGGGCGGCTATGGCTACACCTTC. Encoded protein: CSARRAGGGYGYTF.

V usage is TRBV2 and J usage is TRBJ2-5, with TRBD1 matching 11 bases. The junction had 5 bases not matched to a gene; V was cut back by 6 bases and J by 5 bases. The CDR3 consists of 14 residues. The germline gives CDR1 SNHLY, CDR2 FYNNEI. CDR3 in amino acids: CASRPGQGAETQYF. The CDR3 coding sequence is TGTGCCAGCAGGCCTGGACAGGGGGCGGAGACCCAGTACTTC. Variable domain in full (rest from reference TRBV2 and TRBJ2-5): EPEVTQTPSHQVTQMGQEVILRCVPISNHLYFYWYRQILGQKVEFLVSFYNNEISEKSEIFDDQFSVERPDGSNFTLKIRSTKLEDSAMYFCASRPGQGAETQYFGPGTRLLVL.

This chain uses TRBV24-1 with TRBJ1-6; 11 bases align to TRBD1. Trimming removed 4 bases from V and 9 bases from J; junction bases left unmatched: 19. Germline assignment: CDR1 KGHDR and CDR2 SFDVKD. The CDR3 totals 20 residues. This chain's CDR3 is CATSDPRTGGERFRRSPLHF. The CDR3 nucleotides are TGTGCCACCAGTGACCCCAGGACAGGGGGCGAGAGGTTTCGGCGTTCACCCCTCCACTTT.

Ten or more counts support this clonotype. V is TRBV7-3 and J is TRBJ2-5; 8 positions match TRBD1. CDR3 length: 17 amino acids. The V segment lost 5 bases and the J segment 5 bases; nucleotides outside the gene matches: 16. Per germline, CDR1 SGHTA and CDR2 FQGTGA. CDR3: CASSRDRGRDQWETQYF. DNA for the CDR3: TGTGCCAGCAGCCGAGACAGGGGAAGGGACCAGTGGGAGACCCAGTACTTC.

This clonotype came up many times. This chain connects TRBV4-1 to TRBJ1-5, with 10 bases fitting TRBD1. CDR1 and CDR2 (germline): MGHRA, YSYEKL. This CDR3 spans 15 amino acids. J lost 1 base, V lost 3 bases, and 0 bases had no gene match. CDR3 sequence (DNA): TGCGCCAGCAGCCAGGACAGGGGGAGCAATCAGCCCCAGCATTTT. Translation gives CASSQDRGSNQPQHF.

The rearrangement uses TRBV7-2 and TRBJ2-5; the match to TRBD2 covers 8 bases. The assigned J gene may be wrong: the sequence end matches TRBJ2-7 better. Germline CDR1 SGHTA, CDR2 FQGNSA. The CDR3 has 15 amino acids. CDR3: CASSFGRGSGTEQYF. CDR3 nucleotides: TGTGCCAGCAGCTTCGGTAGGGGTAGCGGGACCGAGCAGTACTTC.

The sample holds many counts of this clonotype. This chain connects TRBV12-3 or TRBV12-4 to TRBJ1-1, with 7 bases identical to TRBD1. The CDR3 contains 12 residues. Trimming removed 4 bases from V and 10 bases from J; junction bases left unmatched: 6. DNA for the CDR3: TGTGCCAGCAGTTCTCTGGACAGGTCAGCTTTCTTT. As protein: CASSSLDRSAFF.

Concerning this clonotype: The junction differs from germline at one of its ends, possibly a read error. The rearrangement links TRBV6-5 to TRBJ2-2; weak D call: TRBD2 (5 bases). The CDR3 is 14 residues long. Germline V gives CDR1 MNHEY, CDR2 SVGAGI. This CDR3 reads CASTFLPNTGELLF. Written as DNA, the CDR3 is TGTGCCAGTACCTTCCTCCCCAACACCGGGGAGCTGCTTTTT.

This chain joins TRBV2 and TRBJ1-4; TRBD1 aligns across 9 bases. CDR1 and CDR2 (germline): SNHLY, FYNNEI. The CDR3 totals 18 residues. The V gene end was trimmed by 4 bases and the J gene end by 3 bases; junction bases not matched to a gene: 12. The CDR3 here is CASSGDREARGANEKLFF. The CDR3 DNA reads TGTGCCAGCAGTGGGGACAGGGAAGCGCGGGGAGCTAATGAAAAACTGTTTTTT. Supplemented by reference TRBV2 and TRBJ1-4, the full variable domain reads EPEVTQTPSHQVTQMGQEVILRCVPISNHLYFYWYRQILGQKVEFLVSFYNNEISEKSEIFDDQFSVERPDGSNFTLKIRSTKLEDSAMYFCASSGDREARGANEKLFFGSGTQLSVL.

This chain links TRBV15 with TRBJ2-6, with TRBD1 matching 12 bases. Trimming at V came to 3 bases and at J to 2 bases, leaving 8 bases not matched to a gene. The CDR3 consists of 19 residues. Germline V gives CDR1 LNHNV, CDR2 YYDKDF (reference sequence). CDR3 sequence: CATSRTGTGGLAGANVLTF. The CDR3 DNA follows: TGTGCCACCAGCAGGACGGGGACAGGGGGCCTAGCTGGGGCCAACGTCCTGACTTTC.